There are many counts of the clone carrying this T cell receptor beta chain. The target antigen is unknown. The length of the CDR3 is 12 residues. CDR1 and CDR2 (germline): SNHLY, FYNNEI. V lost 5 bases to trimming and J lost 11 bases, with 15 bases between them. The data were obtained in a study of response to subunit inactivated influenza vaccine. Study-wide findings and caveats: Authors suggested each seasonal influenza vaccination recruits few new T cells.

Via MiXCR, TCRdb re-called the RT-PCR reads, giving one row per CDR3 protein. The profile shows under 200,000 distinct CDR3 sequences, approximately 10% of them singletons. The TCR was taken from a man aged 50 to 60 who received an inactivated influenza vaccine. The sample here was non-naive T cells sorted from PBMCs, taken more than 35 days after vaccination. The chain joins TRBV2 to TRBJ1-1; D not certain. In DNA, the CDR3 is TGTGCCAGCAGTCAAGTCTGGATGCAGGCTTTCTTT. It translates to CASSQVWMQAFF.